The next 20 T cell receptor beta chains were all read from a single sample in a study of CD8 T cells in ankylosing spondylitis. Findings and caveats of the study: What appeared characteristic of ankylosing spondylitis blood was a TCR beta motif of fewer than ten highly homologous variants.

One entry per CDR3 protein, called by TCRdb with MiXCR from the 5' RACE reads. This sample has around 220,000 distinct CDR3 sequences, with around 17% found just once. What these receptors recognize is not known. Sample: blood, either unsorted or a sorted T cell fraction (not recorded which). These receptors were obtained from a male donor with ankylosing spondylitis.

The table lists this clonotype with a few counts. The chain uses TRBV7-9 and TRBJ2-2; D is ambiguous. V was clipped by 5 bases and J by 5 bases, with 9 bases between them. The CDR3 consists of 13 residues. Per germline, CDR1 SEHNR and CDR2 FQNEAQ (reference sequence). CDR3 sequence: CASSPTETGELFF. The CDR3, as DNA: TGTGCCAGCAGCCCAACAGAGACCGGGGAGCTGTTTTTT.

The table lists this clonotype with many counts. The chain couples TRBV12-3 or TRBV12-4 to TRBJ2-2; TRBD1 might be the D (6 bases). The CDR3 spans 15 residues. Trimming pared 5 bases from V and 0 bases from J, leaving 10 bases between. CDR3: CASSLGTPNTGELFF. Written as DNA, the CDR3 is TGTGCCAGCAGTCTTGGGACACCGAACACCGGGGAGCTGTTTTTT.

The CDR3 DNA follows: TGCGCCAGCAGCCTCCCTTGGACCGGGACAACTCCTGAAAAACTGTTTTTT. This gives the protein CASSLPWTGTTPEKLFF. This chain links TRBV4-3 with TRBJ1-4, with D tentatively TRBD1 (6 bases). The CDR3 has 17 residues. From germline, CDR1 is LGHNA and CDR2 YSLEER. V was cut by 4 bases and J by 7 bases, with 22 bases left in between.

This clonotype was seen a handful of times. The rearrangement uses TRBV6-2 or TRBV6-3 and TRBJ2-7; the D is unclear. The germline V gene has CDR1 MNHEY and CDR2 SVGEGT. The CDR3 consists of 12 residues. V shed 4 bases and J shed 3 bases, with 7 bases lying between them. This chain's CDR3 is CASSWNGYEQYF. The DNA of the CDR3 is TGTGCCAGCAGTTGGAACGGCTACGAGCAGTACTTC.

The chain employs TRBV11-3 and TRBJ2-3; TRBD2 agrees at 8 bases. The germline V gene encodes CDR1 SGHNT and CDR2 YENEEA. The CDR3 is 13 amino acids. V shed 5 bases and J 6 bases; nucleotides not matched to a gene: 4. The CDR3 nucleotides are TGTGCCAGCAGCCCCCGGACTAGCGATACGCAGTATTTT. It codes for CASSPRTSDTQYF.

In this sample, this clonotype turned up many times. The V call is TRBV29-1, the J call TRBJ1-4, with unresolved D. Germline values: CDR1 SQVTM, CDR2 ANQGSEA. This CDR3 spans 14 amino acids. Trimming pared 5 bases from V and 0 bases from J, leaving 10 bases between. CDR3 DNA: TGCAGCGTTATGGGTTTTGCAACTAATGAAAAACTGTTTTTT. It translates to CSVMGFATNEKLFF.

The J gene is TRBJ2-7, the V gene TRBV4-1; the D gene is possibly TRBD2 (5 bases). V was shortened by 1 base and J by 2 bases, with 15 bases between the two germline ends. Germline V gene sequence: CDR1 MGHRA, CDR2 YSYEKL. This CDR3 has 16 amino acids. The CDR3 here is CASSQVSDLEAYEQYF. CDR3 nucleotides: TGCGCCAGCAGCCAAGTTAGCGACCTCGAGGCCTACGAGCAGTACTTC.

This clonotype was observed a few times. The chain joins TRBV7-3 to TRBJ1-1; D unresolved. The V gene's germline CDR1 is SGHTA and CDR2 FQGTGA. This CDR3 spans 14 amino acids. The V and J ends lost 5 bases and 2 bases respectively, with 12 bases between them. In DNA form, the CDR3 reads TGTGCCAGCAGCGCAGGAGGGTCTAACACTGAAGCTTTCTTT. Translation: CASSAGGSNTEAFF.

The chain uses TRBV6-5 and TRBJ2-2; D assignment may be TRBD1 or TRBD2 (6 bases each). The germline V gene has CDR1 MNHEY and CDR2 SVGAGI. The V and J ends lost 0 bases and 6 bases respectively, with 11 bases between them. The CDR3 has 15 amino acids. This CDR3 is CASSYSSGEAGELFF. CDR3 DNA sequence: TGTGCCAGCAGTTACTCGTCAGGGGAGGCCGGGGAGCTGTTTTTT.

J is TRBJ2-5 and V is TRBV9; TRBD2 agrees at 12 bases. V lost 3 bases and J lost 4; bases outside the gene matches: 10. There are 17 residues in the CDR3. CDR1 and CDR2 (germline): SGDLS, YYNGEE. The CDR3 loop is CASSAGELAGGGETQYF. Written as DNA, the CDR3 is TGTGCCAGCAGCGCGGGGGAACTAGCGGGGGGAGGAGAGACCCAGTACTTC.

Only a few counts were recorded for this clonotype. This sequence joins TRBV11-2 and TRBJ2-7; 10 bases map to TRBD1. The V and J ends lost 5 bases and 4 bases, in that order; junction bases with no gene match: 8. Germline CDR1 SGHAT, CDR2 FQNNGV. CDR3 length: 15 residues. The CDR3 sequence is CASSPGTGVYYEQYF. As DNA, the CDR3 is TGTGCCAGCAGCCCCGGGACAGGGGTGTATTACGAGCAGTACTTC.

This clonotype has more than one count but fewer than ten. J is TRBJ2-7 and V is TRBV6-1; D might be TRBD2 (5 bases). This CDR3 comprises 16 residues. Germline V gene lookup returns CDR1 MNHNS and CDR2 SASEGT. The germline V and J ends were trimmed by 6 bases and 4 bases, with 22 bases remaining between them. The CDR3 DNA sequence: TGTGCCAGCAGCGAAAGTGGCGGGCCCCTCCATTACGAGCAGTACTTC. This gives the protein CASSESGGPLHYEQYF.

The chain carries TRBV29-1 and TRBJ2-1, with a tentative D call TRBD2 (5 bases). The CDR3 is 18 residues long. The V end lost 1 base, the J end lost 0 bases, and 19 bases lay between the germline ends. CDR1 and CDR2 from the germline V gene are SQVTM and ANQGSEA. In DNA form, the CDR3 reads TGCAGCGTTGAAGGGACTTCAGATCCCCGGAGCTCCTACAATGAGCAGTTCTTC. The encoded protein is CSVEGTSDPRSSYNEQFF.

This clonotype has a count of ten or more. Written as DNA, the CDR3 is TGCAGCGTTGTTTCCAACCCCAATGAGCAGTTCTTC. Protein: CSVVSNPNEQFF. The rearrangement uses TRBV29-1 and TRBJ2-1; D is unclear. Germline V gives CDR1 SQVTM, CDR2 ANQGSEA. The CDR3 runs 12 residues. Trimming left V 4 bases short and J 6 bases short, with 10 bases between.

This chain links TRBV24-1 with TRBJ2-1; 10 bases line up with TRBD2. The CDR3 covers 17 residues. After removal of 4 bases from V and 0 bases from J, the junction contained 5 bases not matched to a gene. Germline values: CDR1 KGHDR, CDR2 SFDVKD. CDR3 in amino acids: CATSDRSGRSSYNEQFF. CDR3 DNA: TGTGCCACCAGTGACCGTAGCGGGAGGAGCTCCTACAATGAGCAGTTCTTC.

The chain is built from TRBV5-1 and TRBJ1-4; no firm D call. With 4 bases removed from V and 3 bases from J, the gap between germline ends came to 10 bases. This CDR3 has 14 residues. CDR1 and CDR2 (germline): SGHRS, YFSETQ. The CDR3 region is CASSPGLANEKLFF. The DNA for the CDR3 is TGCGCCAGCAGCCCTGGTCTGGCTAATGAAAAACTGTTTTTT.

This clonotype was seen a few times. The chain employs TRBV6-4 and TRBJ2-1; D unresolved. This CDR3 comprises 13 residues. Between the trimmed V and J ends, which lost 4 bases and 3 bases, there was a span of 7 bases. CDR1 and CDR2 from the germline V gene are MRHNA and SNTAGT. The CDR3 sequence: CASSGGIYNEQFF. CDR3 in DNA: TGTGCCAGCAGTGGAGGAATCTACAATGAGCAGTTCTTC.

This clonotype was counted between two and nine times. This rearrangement joins TRBV9 to TRBJ1-6; D is undetermined. The germline V gene encodes CDR1 SGDLS and CDR2 YYNGEE. The CDR3 has 15 amino acids. The V and J ends lost 3 bases and 4 bases respectively, with 11 bases between them. Here the CDR3 DNA reads TGTGCCAGCAGCGGTGCCGGCCAGTATAATTCACCCCTCCACTTT. Amino acid sequence: CASSGAGQYNSPLHF.

This clonotype came up a few times. The chain employs TRBV9 and TRBJ2-7; 8 nucleotides align to TRBD1. Germline V gives CDR1 SGDLS, CDR2 YYNGEE. The CDR3 runs 15 residues. With V trimmed by 3 bases and J by 9 bases, 14 bases remained unmatched. CDR3 sequence reads: CASSGAGGGQEAQYF. CDR3 coding DNA: TGTGCCAGCAGCGGGGCAGGGGGCGGTCAGGAGGCGCAGTACTTC. Drawing the rest from reference TRBV9 and TRBJ2-7, the complete variable domain is DSGVTQTPKHLITATGQRVTLRCSPRSGDLSVYWYQQSLDQGLQFLIQYYNGEERAKGNILERFSAQQFPDLHSELNLSSLELGDSALYFCASSGAGGGQEAQYFGPGTRLTVT.

The V call is TRBV7-6, the J call TRBJ2-1; D gene ambiguous. The CDR3 runs to 16 residues. Between the trimmed V and J ends, which lost 2 bases and 0 bases, there was a span of 11 bases. Germline V gene sequence: CDR1 SGHVS, CDR2 FNYEAQ. The CDR3 here is CASSLRLTGSYNEQFF. CDR3 coding DNA: TGTGCCAGCAGCTTAAGGTTAACGGGCTCCTACAATGAGCAGTTCTTC.